What follows are 29 T cell receptor beta chains derived from one specimen sequenced in a study of cytomegalovirus exposure and HLA in healthy donors. 60 Vbeta and 13 Jbeta primers were used in PCR. The assay was immunoSEQ multiplex PCR, and TCRdb's table has in-frame clones only and misses some. The sample lists fewer than 120,000 clones; 80% were seen once. Sequenced: PBMCs. The receptors come from a woman in her fifties or sixties in good health and CMV-seropositive.

The chain links TRBV5-8 to TRBJ1-4; no clear D gene. The CDR3 runs 11 residues. CDR1 and CDR2 (germline): SGHTS, YDEGEE. V lost 6 bases and J lost 8, with 8 bases in between. The CDR3 is CASTPVEKLFF. In DNA, the CDR3 is TGTGCCAGCACCCCCGTGGAAAAACTGTTTTTT.

The chain employs TRBV28 and TRBJ2-7, with 9 positions matching TRBD1. The V gene end was trimmed by 6 bases and the J gene end by 6 bases; junction bases not matched to a gene: 12. CDR1 is MDHEN, CDR2 SYDVKM, per germline. The CDR3 contains 15 residues. The CDR3 sequence: CASSTPGQGYGEQYF. The CDR3 DNA reads as TGTGCCAGCAGCACTCCGGGACAGGGTTACGGCGAGCAGTACTTC.

A single count supports this clone. The rearrangement links TRBV18 to TRBJ2-7; 13 nucleotides agree with TRBD2. This CDR3 spans 19 amino acids. Trimming removed 1 base from V and 2 bases from J; junction bases left unmatched: 11. Germline V gene lookup returns CDR1 KGHSH and CDR2 LQKENI. The DNA for the CDR3 is TGTGCCAGCTCACCACGGGTGATGGGACTAGCGGGATCCGCCTACGAGCAGTACTTC. Its protein is CASSPRVMGLAGSAYEQYF.

The rearrangement uses TRBV28 and TRBJ1-4, with 7 bases identical to TRBD1. Germline assignment: CDR1 MDHEN and CDR2 SYDVKM. The CDR3 totals 12 residues. CDR3 residues: CVAGQKNEKLFF. Written as DNA, the CDR3 is TGTGTGGCGGGACAGAAGAATGAAAAACTGTTTTTT. The full variable domain, its missing parts supplied by reference TRBV28 and TRBJ1-4, is DVKVTQSSRYLVKRTGEKVFLECVQDMDHENMFWYRQDPGLGLRLIYFSYDVKMKEKGDIPEGYSVSREKKERFSLILESASTNQTSMYLCVAGQKNEKLFFGSGTQLSVL.

The chain is built from TRBV13 and TRBJ2-7, with TRBD2 matching 9 bases. This CDR3 is built from 16 residues. Germline CDR1 is PRHDT and CDR2 is FYEKMQ (reference sequence). J was trimmed by 4 bases and V by 2 bases; bases with no gene match: 9. The CDR3 DNA follows: TGTGCCAGCAGCTTAACTGCGGGACTAGCTCGATACGAGCAGTACTTC. Amino acid sequence: CASSLTAGLARYEQYF.

The table lists this clone with a count of one. The chain links TRBV10-1 to TRBJ2-4, with D perhaps TRBD2 (5 bases). The CDR3 is made up of 13 amino acids. The germline gives CDR1 WNHNN, CDR2 SYGVQD (reference sequence). V lost 4 bases and J lost 5, with 9 bases in between. The CDR3 bases are TGCGCCAGCAGTGGGGCTAGCCAAAACATTCAGTACTTC. It specifies CASSGASQNIQYF.

This clone has a handful of counts. The genes are TRBV19 and TRBJ1-4; no reliable D call. V lost 8 bases and J 5 bases, leaving 12 bases between the germline ends. CDR1 and CDR2 from the germline V gene are LNHDA and SQIVND (reference sequence). This CDR3 is built from 13 residues. In DNA form, the CDR3 reads TGTGCCAGTTCTGAACAGCACAATGAAAAACTGTTTTTT. It codes for CASSEQHNEKLFF.

The chain's CDR3 is CASSRNRDRAANEQFF. The CDR3 nucleotides are TGTGCCAGTAGTAGAAACCGGGACAGGGCGGCTAATGAGCAGTTCTTC. The gene calls are TRBV19 and TRBJ2-1; 9 bases align to TRBD1. Germline V gives CDR1 LNHDA, CDR2 SQIVND (reference sequence). V shed 4 bases, J shed 7 bases, and the junction held 11 bases outside the gene matches. The length of the CDR3 is 16 residues.

The chain has TRBV11-2 and TRBJ1-1; 9 bases agree with TRBD1. The CDR3 length is 12 residues. Germline assignment: CDR1 SGHAT and CDR2 FQNNGV. V trimming: 6 bases; J trimming: 6 bases; junction bases outside the gene matches: 2. The CDR3 region is CASRRQGAEAFF. Written as DNA, the CDR3 is TGTGCCAGCAGGAGACAGGGGGCTGAAGCTTTCTTT.

The chain joins TRBV21-1 to TRBJ2-7; TRBD1 was called by the table and not checked on the DNA. TRBV21-1 is a recognized pseudogene. The CDR3 loop spans 18 amino acids. Here the CDR3 reads CASSTSPGTPTKAYEQYF. In DNA, the CDR3 is TGTGCCAGCAGCACTAGTCCCGGGACACCAACAAAAGCCTACGAGCAGTACTTC.

The chain carries TRBV2 and TRBJ1-4; no clear D gene. The CDR3 runs 15 residues. V was clipped by 5 bases and J by 3 bases, with 13 bases between them. Germline V gene data show CDR1 as SNHLY and CDR2 as FYNNEI. The CDR3: CASSRDGESNEKLFF. The CDR3 DNA is TGTGCCAGCAGTAGGGATGGGGAGTCTAATGAAAAACTGTTTTTT.

This chain connects TRBV4-1 to TRBJ2-7, with a weak D call TRBD1 (5 bases). The CDR3 covers 18 residues. CDR1 is MGHRA, CDR2 YSYEKL, per germline. Trimming left V 3 bases short and J 0 bases short, with 21 bases between. The CDR3 DNA sequence: TGCGCCAGCAGCCAGTCGTTCAGGGTCTCTACTACCTCCTACGAGCAGTACTTC. Protein sequence: CASSQSFRVSTTSYEQYF.

For this clone: At one of its ends the junction is not consistent with the germline gene, which may arise from a read error. V is TRBV28 and J is TRBJ2-3, with unresolved D. The CDR3 extends over 15 amino acids. Germline CDR1 reads MDHEN; CDR2 reads SYDVKM. CDR3 sequence reads: CASAIGGDSKDTQYF. The CDR3 nucleotides are TGTGCCAGCGCAATAGGTGGAGATAGCAAAGATACGCAGTATTTT.

The V gene is TRBV28, the J gene TRBJ2-7; 8 bases are shared with TRBD2. CDR3 length: 15 residues. Per the germline V gene, CDR1 is MDHEN and CDR2 is SYDVKM. V shed 3 bases and J 3 bases; nucleotides not matched to a gene: 7. The CDR3 nucleotides are TGTGCCAGCAGTTTTGCTCTCGGGGGGGTCTACGAGCAGTACTTC. The encoded protein is CASSFALGGVYEQYF.

About this clone itself: A junction boundary mismatches the germline segment, possibly from a read error. The chain has TRBV7-9 and TRBJ1-2; no reliable D call. This CDR3 is 12 amino acids long. Germline CDR1 SEHNR, CDR2 FQNEAQ (reference sequence). As DNA, the CDR3 is TGTTCCAGCAGCTTAGGCGGGTCTGGCTACACCTTC. Its translation is CSSSLGGSGYTF.

This rearrangement joins TRBV7-9 to TRBJ2-2; 14 bases agree with TRBD2. After removal of 5 bases from V and 5 bases from J, the junction contained 13 bases not matched to a gene. Germline values: CDR1 SEHNR, CDR2 FQNEAQ (reference sequence). This CDR3 comprises 19 residues. The CDR3: CASSPRTSGRRSGTGELFF. DNA of the CDR3: TGTGCCAGCAGCCCCCGGACTAGCGGGAGGAGGTCGGGGACCGGGGAGCTGTTTTTT.

This clone was seen a few times. This chain links TRBV7-9 with TRBJ1-5, with a possible D match to TRBD1 (5 bases). Germline V gives CDR1 SEHNR, CDR2 FQNEAQ (reference sequence). The V and J ends lost 4 bases and 1 base respectively, with 8 bases between them. This CDR3 spans 14 amino acids. The CDR3 DNA sequence: TGTGCCAGCAGCTCCGACAGCAGCAATCAGCCCCAGCATTTT. This encodes CASSSDSSNQPQHF.

The V gene is TRBV2, the J gene TRBJ2-1; 9 nucleotides line up with TRBD1. Germline values: CDR1 SNHLY, CDR2 FYNNEI. With 6 bases clipped from V and 6 bases from J, the junction kept 3 bases outside the gene matches. The length of the CDR3 is 13 residues. The CDR3 spells CASRTDRGNEQFF. The CDR3 DNA reads TGTGCCAGCAGGACGGACAGGGGCAATGAGCAGTTCTTC.

In this sample, this clone turned up a few times. The chain carries TRBV4-2 and TRBJ2-3; 11 nucleotides line up with TRBD2. The V and J ends lost 1 base and 2 bases, in that order; junction bases with no gene match: 8. This CDR3 has 18 residues. The germline V gene has CDR1 LGHNA and CDR2 YNFKEQ. CDR3 nucleotide sequence: TGTGCCAGCAGCCAAGGACTAGCGGGAATAGGGAACACAGATACGCAGTATTTT. This encodes CASSQGLAGIGNTDTQYF.

The V gene is TRBV5-1, the J gene TRBJ1-2, with unresolved D. The germline V gene encodes CDR1 SGHRS and CDR2 YFSETQ. The CDR3 loop spans 15 amino acids. V was pared by 8 bases and J by 4 bases, with 21 bases between. Here the CDR3 DNA reads TGCGCCAGTACATCAGGTGGAGGCGGGTCCTATGGCTACACCTTC. It translates to CASTSGGGGSYGYTF.

This chain joins TRBV2 and TRBJ2-1; the match to TRBD2 covers 11 bases. The germline V gene encodes CDR1 SNHLY and CDR2 FYNNEI. V dropped 2 bases and J dropped 7; count of bases not matched to a gene: 4. This CDR3 contains 15 residues. The CDR3 loop is CASSEFGTSGNEQFF. CDR3 DNA sequence: TGTGCCAGCAGTGAATTCGGGACTAGCGGTAATGAGCAGTTCTTC.

This chain uses TRBV7-3 with TRBJ2-1, with TRBD2 matching over 7 bases. The V segment lost 2 bases and the J segment 4 bases; nucleotides outside the gene matches: 5. The CDR3 contains 15 residues. Germline CDR1 and CDR2: SGHTA and FQGTGA. The CDR3 region is CASSLGGGSYNEQFF. The DNA for the CDR3 is TGTGCCAGCAGCTTAGGCGGCGGGAGTTACAATGAGCAGTTCTTC.

J is TRBJ2-7 and V is TRBV19; D perhaps matches TRBD1 (7 bases). This CDR3 has 14 amino acids. Trimming shortened V by 5 bases and J by 2 bases, and 13 bases separated the two germline ends. In germline, CDR1 is LNHDA, CDR2 SQIVND (reference sequence). The CDR3, as DNA: TGTGCCAGTAGTCCGCAGGGGGGTCCCTACGAGCAGTACTTC. Translation gives CASSPQGGPYEQYF.

This rearrangement joins TRBV7-2 to TRBJ2-1; 7 positions agree with TRBD2. Germline values: CDR1 SGHTA, CDR2 FQGNSA. CDR3 size: 16 residues. Trimming took 5 bases from V and 0 from J; bases not matched to a gene: 7. Here the CDR3 reads CASSGRLAASYNEQFF. The CDR3 nucleotides are TGTGCCAGCAGCGGACGACTAGCAGCCTCCTACAATGAGCAGTTCTTC. The full variable domain, rest sourced from reference TRBV7-2 and TRBJ2-1, is GAGVSQSPSNKVTEKGKDVELRCDPISGHTALYWYRQSLGQGLEFLIYFQGNSAPDKSGLPSDRFSAERTGGSVSTLTIQRTQQEDSAVYLCASSGRLAASYNEQFFGPGTRLTVL.

The chain joins TRBV21-1 to TRBJ2-7; TRBD2 is taken as the D call from the table, unchecked against the DNA. TRBV21-1 is a pseudogene. CDR3 length equals 16 residues. The chain's CDR3 is CASSKARGREASGQYF. The CDR3, as DNA: TGTGCCAGCAGCAAAGCGAGAGGCAGGGAGGCCTCGGGGCAGTACTTC.

CDR3 coding DNA: TGTGCCAGCTCACCGGCTAGCGGGGTTAGCACAGATACGCAGTATTTT. The encoded protein is CASSPASGVSTDTQYF. The chain carries TRBV18 and TRBJ2-3, with TRBD2 identical over 9 bases. Per the germline V gene, CDR1 is KGHSH and CDR2 is LQKENI. This CDR3 spans 16 amino acids. The V segment lost 3 bases and the J segment 0 bases; nucleotides outside the gene matches: 4.

The rearrangement joins TRBV6-5 to TRBJ2-3, with D hard to call. Per the germline V gene, CDR1 is MNHEY and CDR2 is SVGAGI. V lost 8 bases and J 7 bases, leaving 16 bases between the germline ends. The CDR3 is 13 amino acids. The CDR3 reads CASALGEKHTQYF. In DNA form, the CDR3 reads TGTGCCAGCGCCCTAGGTGAAAAGCATACGCAGTATTTT.

V and J are TRBV7-3 and TRBJ2-1; tentatively, D is TRBD1 (6 bases). Trimming pared 5 bases from V and 10 bases from J, leaving 15 bases between. CDR3 length: 13 residues. CDR1 SGHTA and CDR2 FQGTGA come from the germline V gene. The CDR3 region has the DNA TGTGCCAGCAGCCCACGACAGGCGAGAGAGCAGTTCTTC. As protein: CASSPRQAREQFF.

V gene TRBV4-2 combines with J gene TRBJ2-2, with 12 bases matching TRBD2. The CDR3 length is 17 residues. V lost 0 bases, J lost 5 bases, and 4 bases stayed unmatched. Per the germline V gene, CDR1 is LGHNA and CDR2 is YNFKEQ. This CDR3 reads CASSQDGLAGRTGELFF. The CDR3 DNA follows: TGTGCCAGCAGCCAAGATGGACTAGCGGGGAGGACCGGGGAGCTGTTTTTT.